The 5 T cell receptor beta chains below come from one sample, sequenced in a study of shared T cell receptors in the human thymus. The repertoire was sequenced with immunoSEQ multiplex PCR; TCRdb's copy has only in-frame clones and lacks some. The sample holds 700,000 or so clones; approximately 83% are singletons and the top ten take about 0.011%. The sample was also reused in another study, on human thymus T cells.

The sequenced sample was thymocytes. The source is a girl less than two years old with a congenital heart defect.

J is TRBJ2-2 and V is TRBV9; D is possibly TRBD1 (6 bases). V was trimmed by 3 bases and J by 0 bases, leaving 12 bases between them. The CDR3 is 16 amino acids. Germline V gene data show CDR1 as SGDLS and CDR2 as YYNGEE. The DNA of the CDR3 is TGTGCCAGCAGCGATCCGGGACACGCGAACACCGGGGAGCTGTTTTTT. Its translation is CASSDPGHANTGELFF.

This clone came up once. The chain couples TRBV2 to TRBJ1-3, with 8 bases aligning to TRBD1. The CDR3 runs 15 residues. Germline assignment: CDR1 SNHLY and CDR2 FYNNEI. V dropped 9 bases and J dropped 1; count of bases not matched to a gene: 8. The CDR3, as DNA: TGTGCCAGTAGGAAACAGGGGGGATCTGGAAACACCATATATTTT. It encodes CASRKQGGSGNTIYF.

V usage is TRBV7-2 and J usage is TRBJ2-3, with D possibly being TRBD2 (7 bases). Looked up from germline, CDR1 is SGHTA and CDR2 is FQGNSA. The CDR3 length is 17 residues. V lost 2 bases and J 5 bases, leaving 20 bases between the germline ends. In DNA, the CDR3 is TGTGCCAGCAGCTTATGTGGGGGGGGGCATGCTGTAGATACGCAGTATTTT. Protein product: CASSLCGGGHAVDTQYF. Full variable domain (missing parts from reference TRBV7-2 and TRBJ2-3): GAGVSQSPSNKVTEKGKDVELRCDPISGHTALYWYRQSLGQGLEFLIYFQGNSAPDKSGLPSDRFSAERTGGSVSTLTIQRTQQEDSAVYLCASSLCGGGHAVDTQYFGPGTRLTVL.

V and J are TRBV5-4 and TRBJ2-5; TRBD1 might be the D (6 bases). Germline values: CDR1 SGHNT, CDR2 YYREEE (reference sequence). CDR3 length: 14 residues. V lost 3 bases and J lost 2, with 11 bases in between. CDR3 residues: CASSSTGKQETQYF. DNA of the CDR3: TGTGCCAGCAGCTCTACAGGGAAACAAGAGACCCAGTACTTC.

The gene calls are TRBV6-5 and TRBJ2-7; D perhaps matches TRBD1 (7 bases). Looked up from germline, CDR1 is MNHEY and CDR2 is SVGAGI. The CDR3 covers 13 residues. V lost 10 bases to trimming and J lost 1 base, with 14 bases between them. This CDR3 reads CATRAGGSYEQYF. DNA for the CDR3: TGTGCCACCCGGGCAGGGGGGTCCTACGAGCAGTACTTC.